One and the same sample provided the 14 T cell receptor beta chains below, sequenced in a study of blood T cell repertoires in COVID-19 (dated by TCRdb to 2020 to 2022). Preparation of the library involved the immunoSEQ multiplex PCR assay. TCRdb obtained this table from immuneACCESS and retained in-frame rearrangements with V and J assigned. These tables miss some clones; where compared with another copy, unresolved V genes account for less than half of the shortfall, and the remainder is unexplained. In all, the sample holds 250,000 to 350,000 clones, and approximately 90% of those were seen once. Roughly 2.2% of the sample rests with the top ten. The specimen was peripheral blood. The receptors derive from a woman aged 45-60 years who had recovered from COVID-19.

The chain carries TRBV11-3 and TRBJ2-1, with 12 bases matching TRBD2. After removal of 5 bases from V and 2 bases from J, the junction contained 4 bases not matched to a gene. Germline CDR1 and CDR2: SGHNT and YENEEA. The CDR3 has 16 residues. The CDR3: CASSTRTSGAYNEQFF. The CDR3 DNA reads TGTGCCAGCAGCACTCGGACTAGCGGGGCCTACAATGAGCAGTTCTTC.

J is TRBJ1-6 and V is TRBV7-9; unclear D gene. Germline V gene sequence: CDR1 SEHNR, CDR2 FQNEAQ (reference sequence). The CDR3 sequence is 11 residues long. With 5 bases removed from V and 7 bases from J, the gap between germline ends came to 3 bases. CDR3 coding DNA: TGTGCCAGCAGCCTAAATTCACCCCTCCACTTT. It codes for CASSLNSPLHF. Based on the CDR3 plus reference TRBV7-9 and TRBJ1-6, the full variable domain is DTGVSQNPRHKITKRGQNVTFRCDPISEHNRLYWYRQTLGQGPEFLTYFQNEAQLEKSRLLSDRFSAERPKGSFSTLEIQRTEQGDSAMYLCASSLNSPLHFGNGTRLTVT.

Only one count was recorded for this clone. The chain is built from TRBV10-3 and TRBJ1-2; 8 nucleotides match TRBD1. Germline V gene sequence: CDR1 ENHRY, CDR2 SYGVKD. CDR3 length: 13 residues. The trim removed 6 bases at V and 5 bases at J, leaving 5 bases unmatched. The CDR3 DNA follows: TGTGCCATCAGGACAGGGGAGGGGTATGGCTACACCTTC. Translating it yields CAIRTGEGYGYTF.

The J gene is TRBJ2-1, the V gene TRBV6-2 or TRBV6-3, with D perhaps TRBD2 (5 bases). Looked up from germline, CDR1 is MNHEY and CDR2 is SVGEGT. V was clipped by 2 bases and J by 6 bases, with 8 bases between them. The CDR3 contains 13 residues. The CDR3 sequence: CASSYGSINEQFF. In DNA form, the CDR3 reads TGTGCCAGCAGTTACGGGAGTATCAATGAGCAGTTCTTC.

The V and J genes are TRBV18 and TRBJ1-1, with a tentative D call TRBD1 (6 bases). This CDR3 comprises 17 residues. V was cut by 4 bases and J by 2 bases, with 20 bases left in between. The germline gives CDR1 KGHSH, CDR2 LQKENI. CDR3 in amino acids: CASSLGQTIVGNTEAFF. Written as DNA, the CDR3 is TGTGCCAGCTCACTCGGACAGACCATAGTAGGAAACACTGAAGCTTTCTTT. Drawing the rest from reference TRBV18 and TRBJ1-1, the complete variable domain is NAGVMQNPRHLVRRRGQEARLRCSPMKGHSHVYWYRQLPEEGLKFMVYLQKENIIDESGMPKERFSAEFPKEGPSILRIQQVVRGDSAAYFCASSLGQTIVGNTEAFFGQGTRLTVV.

This chain uses TRBV21-1 with TRBJ1-6; the listed D gene, TRBD1, was not tested against the DNA. TRBV21-1 is flagged as a pseudogene. This CDR3 comprises 14 residues. CDR3: CARTTGPYNSPLHF. CDR3 DNA: TGTGCCAGGACGACAGGGCCCTATAATTCACCCCTCCACTTT.

The genes are TRBV3-1 (or the pseudogene TRBV3-2) and TRBJ2-6; D is unresolved. With 7 bases removed from V and 0 bases from J, the gap between germline ends came to 7 bases. Looked up from germline, CDR1 is LGHDT and CDR2 is YNNKEL (reference sequence). The CDR3 consists of 14 residues. The CDR3 is CASTCDSGANVLTF. The CDR3 DNA follows: TGTGCCAGCACGTGCGACTCTGGGGCCAACGTCCTGACTTTC.

The sample holds a few counts of this clone. V and J are TRBV7-2 and TRBJ2-2, with D uncertain. Germline V CDR1 and CDR2: SGHTA, FQGNSA. V was trimmed by 1 base and J by 4 bases, leaving 4 bases between them. The CDR3 covers 13 residues. This CDR3 is CASSLVITGELFF. The CDR3 DNA reads as TGTGCCAGCAGCTTAGTAATCACCGGGGAGCTGTTTTTT. Complete variable domain (other parts from reference TRBV7-2 and TRBJ2-2): GAGVSQSPSNKVTEKGKDVELRCDPISGHTALYWYRQSLGQGLEFLIYFQGNSAPDKSGLPSDRFSAERTGGSVSTLTIQRTQQEDSAVYLCASSLVITGELFFGEGSRLTVL.

Comments on this clone: Within the sample, other DNA sequences also encode this same CDR3. The chain links TRBV19 to TRBJ2-5; 8 nucleotides align to TRBD2. V dropped 1 base and J dropped 4; count of bases not matched to a gene: 2. CDR1 is LNHDA, CDR2 SQIVND, per germline (reference sequence). The CDR3 has 14 amino acids. The CDR3 sequence: CASSIVGGGETQYF. As DNA, the CDR3 is TGTGCCAGTAGTATAGTCGGGGGGGGAGAGACCCAGTACTTC.

This clone was seen just once. This sample includes further DNA sequences coding for the same CDR3. V and J are TRBV7-9 and TRBJ1-1, with D perhaps matching TRBD1 (6 bases). This CDR3 region has 14 residues. V was pared by 2 bases and J by 1 base, with 8 bases between. Germline loops: CDR1 SEHNR, CDR2 FQNEAQ (reference sequence). In nucleotides, the CDR3 is TGTGCCAGCAGCTTAACACAGGGGAACACTGAAGCTTTCTTT. Translated: CASSLTQGNTEAFF.

The V call is TRBV6-5, the J call TRBJ1-2; D may be TRBD1 (6 bases). The CDR3 has 13 residues. CDR1 and CDR2 (germline): MNHEY, SVGAGI. V lost 4 bases, J lost 7 bases, and 13 bases lay in between. CDR3 bases: TGTGCCAGCAGTTTCAGACAGGCGGCTGGCTACACCTTC. Translation gives CASSFRQAAGYTF.

The chain has TRBV4-1 and TRBJ2-7, with D possibly being TRBD1 (6 bases). This CDR3 region has 17 residues. Germline CDR1 is MGHRA and CDR2 is YSYEKL. Trimming left V 6 bases short and J 0 bases short, with 21 bases between. The CDR3 nucleotides are TGCGCCAGCAGTGATAGTCCCGGGACACACCCCTCCTACGAGCAGTACTTC. This translates into CASSDSPGTHPSYEQYF.

In its sample, this clone was seen once. The rearrangement joins TRBV28 to TRBJ1-3, with D unclear. V was cut by 6 bases and J by 1 base, with 16 bases left in between. The CDR3 is made up of 16 amino acids. Germline CDR1 is MDHEN and CDR2 is SYDVKM. CDR3 nucleotide sequence: TGTGCCAGCAGAACCTCGGGGATAGGGTCTGGAAACACCATATATTTT. Translating it yields CASRTSGIGSGNTIYF.

V usage is TRBV19 and J usage is TRBJ2-7; D is uncertain. Germline V gives CDR1 LNHDA, CDR2 SQIVND (reference sequence). V was pared by 3 bases and J by 5 bases, with 17 bases between. There are 15 residues in the CDR3. The CDR3 here is CASSIRPPFVNEQYF. The CDR3 DNA follows: TGTGCCAGTAGTATCAGGCCCCCGTTCGTCAACGAGCAGTACTTC.